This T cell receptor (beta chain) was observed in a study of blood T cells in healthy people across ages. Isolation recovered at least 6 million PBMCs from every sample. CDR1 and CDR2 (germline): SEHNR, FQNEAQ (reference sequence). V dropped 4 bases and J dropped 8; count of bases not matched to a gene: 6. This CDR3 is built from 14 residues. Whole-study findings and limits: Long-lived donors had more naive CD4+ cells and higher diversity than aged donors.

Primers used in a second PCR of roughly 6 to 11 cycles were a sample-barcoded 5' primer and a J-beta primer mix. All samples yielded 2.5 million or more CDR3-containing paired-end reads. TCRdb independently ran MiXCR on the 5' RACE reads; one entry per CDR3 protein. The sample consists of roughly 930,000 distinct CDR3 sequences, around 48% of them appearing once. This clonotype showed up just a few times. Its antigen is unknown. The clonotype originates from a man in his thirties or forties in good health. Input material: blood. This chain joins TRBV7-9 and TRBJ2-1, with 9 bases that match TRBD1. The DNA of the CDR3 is TGTGCCAGCAGCTCGGGACAGGGTCAAGATGAGCAGTTCTTC. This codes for CASSSGQGQDEQFF.